A single sample gave rise to the 4 T cell receptor beta chains below, sequenced in a study of identical twins. One entry per CDR3 protein, called by TCRdb with MiXCR from the 5' RACE reads. The sample yields about 720,000 distinct CDR3 sequences, around 8.3% seen once. This sample was also put to use in a study of yellow fever vaccine responses in identical twins.

The sequencing input was PBMCs. The receptors stem from a woman younger than 35 in good health.

This clonotype was picked up many times. The chain recombines TRBV10-3 with TRBJ2-1; 13 bases align to TRBD2. The ends lost 2 bases at V and 7 bases at J; junction bases unmatched: 8. CDR3 length: 17 residues. Germline V gene data show CDR1 as ENHRY and CDR2 as SYGVKD. The CDR3 sequence is CAISEVFGLAGVNEQFF. The CDR3, as DNA: TGTGCCATCAGTGAGGTTTTCGGACTAGCGGGAGTGAATGAGCAGTTCTTC.

This clonotype came up many times. V is TRBV29-1 and J is TRBJ2-7; D unresolved. Trimming cost V 4 bases and J 0 bases, with 16 bases left between them. This CDR3 is 15 amino acids long. CDR1 is SQVTM, CDR2 ANQGSEA, per germline. The CDR3: CSVAFGGLISYEQYF. The CDR3 DNA reads as TGCAGCGTTGCTTTTGGCGGCTTAATCTCCTACGAGCAGTACTTC.

The chain is built from TRBV20-1 and TRBJ1-4; D is ambiguous. Trimming took off 6 bases at V and 0 bases at J, with 11 bases between the two ends. Germline V gene data show CDR1 as DFQATT and CDR2 as SNEGSKA (reference sequence). There are 14 residues in the CDR3. The CDR3 nucleotides read TGCAGTGCCCGGCATGGAACAACTAATGAAAAACTGTTTTTT. Protein product: CSARHGTTNEKLFF.

This clonotype came up many times. The gene calls are TRBV25-1 and TRBJ2-7, with D perhaps TRBD1 (5 bases). Trimming left V 3 bases short and J 4 bases short, with 10 bases between. Per germline, CDR1 MGHDK and CDR2 SYGVNS. This CDR3 is 13 amino acids long. CDR3 coding DNA: TGTGCCAGCAGTGAGAGCAGGGTTTACGAGCAGTACTTC. Translating gives CASSESRVYEQYF.